This T cell receptor beta chain originates from a study of graft-versus-host responses after intestinal transplantation. Some clones are missing from TCRdb's copy, which holds only in-frame ones; the method was immunoSEQ multiplex PCR. This table holds 23,000 or so clones, approximately 95% found once. CDR1 is MNHNS, CDR2 SASEGT, per germline. This CDR3 is 17 amino acids long. V lost 3 bases to trimming and J lost 4 bases, with 21 bases between them. The rearrangement joins TRBV6-1 to TRBJ1-2; a possible D gene is TRBD1 (5 bases). The receptor was derived from a human patient who received an intestinal transplant, so some T cells may come from the graft donor. The material sequenced was PBMCs, taken 18 days after transplant. CDR3 DNA: TGTGCCAGCAGTGAGGGTCTGATATCGGGGGGAGCCTATGGCTACACCTTC. Its protein is CASSEGLISGGAYGYTF.